This T cell receptor beta chain was retrieved from a study of blood T cell repertoires in COVID-19 (dated by TCRdb to 2018 to 2021). About the study as a whole: The collaborator samples originated in the United States, Italy and Spain and spanned the acute and convalescent phases of COVID-19. The material from the prospective study consisted of cDNA or gDNA derived from T cells, B-cell-depleted T cells, or PBMCs. Deeply sampled blood TCRbeta repertoires from subjects exposed to, actively infected with, or recovered from COVID-19 were included in the dataset. The repertoires were released in a freely available public database intended as a resource for research on the immune response to SARS-CoV-2. Samples were obtained from the ongoing ImmuneRACE study (first 160 participants) and from roughly 1,300 subjects provided by 6 global collaborators. Nearly every sample came with metadata listing a de-identified subject ID, COVID-19 status, age in years and sex. Where available, HLA class I and class II types were obtained from metadata supplied by the sample provider rather than from assay-based typing. Study-level results and caveats: The quantity of clinical and demographic metadata differed by source and by participant and was supplied without curation.

Each collaborating institution followed its own protocols to collect whole blood in K2EDTA tubes. For TCRbeta analysis, collaborator samples were shipped as frozen whole blood, as isolated PBMCs, or as DNA extracted from either sample type. TCRbeta CDR3 regions were amplified from genomic DNA by means of the immunoSEQ Assay, a bias-controlled multiplex PCR. In the source study's methods: Within the assay, amplification of reference gene primers was used to estimate how many nucleated cells each sample contained. Sequence reads were collapsed and filtered to measure the absolute abundance of every unique TCRbeta CDR3 rearrangement. Productive Simpson clonality was computed per sample as the square root of Simpson's diversity index over productive rearrangements. Held by TCRdb, this immuneACCESS table contains in-frame sequences only and omits some clones. Under half of the omission traces to an unresolved V gene where checked; the cause of the rest is unknown. V, J and clone size are taken as reported in that table, and D and trimming were inferred from the DNA itself. This sample holds tens of thousands of clones; 79% were observed only once. The top ten hold around 27% of the sample.

This clone was seen a few times. Its cognate antigen has yet to be identified. No per-base quality is available; no much larger clone lies one base away. The V and J ends are trimmed by 7 bases and 1 base, leaving 25 bases between them. Its CDR3 holds 18 amino acids, cysteine through phenylalanine. The CDR3 DNA has 54 bases and is translated from base 1. Sequences LGHDT (CDR1) and YNNKEL (CDR2) are obtained from the germline V gene (reference sequence). The sequencing sample was made of peripheral blood. This chain joins TRBV3-1 (or the pseudogene TRBV3-2) to TRBJ1-2; possibly the D gene is TRBD1, per 6 matching bases. The sequence was obtained from a man in his sixties with active or convalescent COVID-19. CDR3 region: CASTGWLYRERVNYGYTF. The DNA is TGTGCCAGCACAGGTTGGCTTTACAGGGAAAGAGTTAACTATGGCTACACCTTC.